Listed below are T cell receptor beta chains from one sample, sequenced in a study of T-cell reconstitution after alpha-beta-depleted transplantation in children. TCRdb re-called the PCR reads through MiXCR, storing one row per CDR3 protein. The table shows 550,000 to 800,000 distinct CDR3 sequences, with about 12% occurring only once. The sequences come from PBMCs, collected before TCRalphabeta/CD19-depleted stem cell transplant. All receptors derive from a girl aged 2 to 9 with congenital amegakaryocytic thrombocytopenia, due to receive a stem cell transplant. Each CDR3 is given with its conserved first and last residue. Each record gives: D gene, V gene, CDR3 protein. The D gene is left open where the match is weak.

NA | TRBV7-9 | CASSTTGTPLVGQYF
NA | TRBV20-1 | CCARGSQSEGRVYEQYF
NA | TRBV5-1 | CASSLIGDYEQFF
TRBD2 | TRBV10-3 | CATKWSGRTLNTGELFF
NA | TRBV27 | CASSPQLGVQTGELFF
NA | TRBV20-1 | CSAWPSGELFF
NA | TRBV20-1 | CSAERSPVDEQYF
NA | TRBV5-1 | CASRDHRGPSARPYNEQFF
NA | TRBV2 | CASGPEEQFF
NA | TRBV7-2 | CASSLRTSLLGYNEQFF
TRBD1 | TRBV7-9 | CASSLVGQGALDNEQFF
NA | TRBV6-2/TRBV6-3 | CASSYRGTYQPQHF
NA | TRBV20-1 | CSAEARSGTNREGGYEQYF
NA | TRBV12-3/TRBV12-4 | CASSLPQGKLFF
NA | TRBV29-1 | CSVEDVGDEQFF
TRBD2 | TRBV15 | CATSRGPSGLRNEQFF
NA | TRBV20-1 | CSTAGPGSSYNEQFF
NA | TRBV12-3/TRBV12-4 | CAVTGRANTEAFF
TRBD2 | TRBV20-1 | CSARRTSGKRTGELFF
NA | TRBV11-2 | CASSLDQQGLDEQYF
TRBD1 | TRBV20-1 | CSARTGGLDEQFF
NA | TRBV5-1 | CASSLAPGEETQYF
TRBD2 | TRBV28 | CASSLPRLRESSYEQYF
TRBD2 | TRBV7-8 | CASSLAPSGRTQYF
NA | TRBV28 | CASSLATVEQYF
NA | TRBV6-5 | CASSYSAVNYGYTF
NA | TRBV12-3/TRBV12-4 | CASQGRNEKLFF
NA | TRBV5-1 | CASSFTTSTDTQYF
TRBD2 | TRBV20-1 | CSGAARRERADTQYF
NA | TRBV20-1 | CSASRGGNTGELFF
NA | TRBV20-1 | CSARSSNYGYTF
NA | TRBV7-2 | CASSLGRTRNIQYF
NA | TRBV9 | CASSVSLGAGYGYTF
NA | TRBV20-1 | CSARRPGESTDTQYF
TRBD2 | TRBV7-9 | CASSSTSGRAGETQYF
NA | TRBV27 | CASRGMAETQYF
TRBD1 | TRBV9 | CASSIDRGVDNEQFF
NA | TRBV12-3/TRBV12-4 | CASSFLETGELFF
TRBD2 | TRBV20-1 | CSAPRGASGFQETQYF